A single sample is the source of the 29 T cell receptor beta chains below, sequenced in a study of T cells after yellow fever vaccination. TCRdb called the 5' RACE reads again in MiXCR, with one record for every CDR3 protein. The sample comprises about 330,000 distinct CDR3 sequences, less than 9.5% of which are singletons, and 15% to 20% rests with the top ten. The sample consisted of PBMCs, taken approximately 40 days after the first yellow fever vaccination. The source of these receptors is a man aged 18 to 30 who received the YFV17D yellow fever vaccine.

This clonotype has just a few counts. The J gene is TRBJ1-4, the V gene TRBV5-1; D not resolved. Germline V gene data show CDR1 as SGHRS and CDR2 as YFSETQ. The CDR3 runs to 15 residues. The V gene lost 3 bases and the J gene lost 1 base, with 10 bases spanning the gap. CDR3 sequence: CASSYGGLTNEKLFF. For the CDR3, the DNA is TGCGCCAGCAGCTACGGAGGATTAACTAATGAAAAACTGTTTTTT.

Only a few counts were recorded for this clonotype. V is TRBV11-1 and J is TRBJ2-6; either TRBD1 or TRBD2 may supply D (5 bases each). CDR3 size: 20 residues. CDR1 and CDR2 (germline): SGHAT, FQDESV (reference sequence). V was clipped by 6 bases and J by 2 bases, with 26 bases between them. The CDR3 DNA sequence: TGTGCCAGCAGACGATCGGCGGGTGGCAGGGATAGTCCTGGGGCCAACGTCCTGACTTTC. Translated, it gives CASRRSAGGRDSPGANVLTF.

The chain couples TRBV5-1 to TRBJ2-1; D might be TRBD1 (5 bases). This CDR3 is 16 amino acids long. V lost 0 bases, J lost 3 bases, and 13 bases lay in between. CDR1 is SGHRS, CDR2 YFSETQ, per germline. The CDR3 is CASSLAEFRGYNEQFF. CDR3 DNA: TGCGCCAGCAGCTTGGCAGAGTTTAGGGGCTACAATGAGCAGTTCTTC.

The sample holds a few counts of this clonotype. The chain uses TRBV5-5 and TRBJ1-2; D gene uncertain. The V end lost 6 bases, the J end lost 6 bases, and 15 bases lay between the germline ends. The CDR3 sequence is 13 residues long. Germline lookup yields CDR1 SGHKS and CDR2 YYEKEE (reference sequence). This CDR3 reads CASMHLAGHGYTF. CDR3 coding DNA: TGTGCCAGCATGCATTTGGCTGGCCATGGCTACACCTTC.

This clonotype occurred a few times. The chain links TRBV4-2 to TRBJ2-7; 7 nucleotides align to TRBD1. This CDR3 contains 14 residues. V gave up 3 bases and J gave up 3 bases; unmatched junction bases: 5. Per the germline V gene, CDR1 is LGHNA and CDR2 is YNFKEQ. The chain's CDR3 is CASSHFAGGYEQYF. DNA for the CDR3: TGTGCCAGCAGCCATTTCGCAGGGGGCTACGAGCAGTACTTC.

This clonotype was detected a few times. The chain is built from TRBV20-1 and TRBJ1-6; the D gene is possibly TRBD1 (5 bases). Germline V lookup: CDR1 DFQATT, CDR2 SNEGSKA (reference sequence). The CDR3 has 16 residues. V lost 6 bases and J 0 bases, leaving 15 bases between the germline ends. The CDR3 nucleotides read TGCAGTGCCATGGACACTCAATTCTCCTATAATTCACCCCTCCACTTT. Amino acid sequence: CSAMDTQFSYNSPLHF.

This clonotype was seen only a few times. CDR3 DNA sequence: TGTGCCAGCAGCTTTCCGCCGGGGACCGAGCAGTACTTC. Translation gives CASSFPPGTEQYF. V usage is TRBV7-9 and J usage is TRBJ2-7; the D call may be TRBD1 or TRBD2 (5 bases each). The V gene lost 3 bases and the J gene lost 6 bases, with 12 bases spanning the gap. The CDR3 is made up of 13 amino acids. The germline V gene encodes CDR1 SEHNR and CDR2 FQNEAQ (reference sequence).

This clonotype was picked up a small number of times. The chain combines TRBV18 with TRBJ1-1; weak D call: TRBD1 (5 bases). CDR1 and CDR2 from the germline V gene are KGHSH and LQKENI. The CDR3 is 15 amino acids. Deletions cut 1 base from V and 4 bases from J, with 13 bases between. CDR3 sequence reads: CASSPRQGVTTEAFF. CDR3 coding DNA: TGTGCCAGCTCACCACGCCAGGGAGTCACCACTGAAGCTTTCTTT.

This clonotype was detected a few times. The rearrangement uses TRBV19 and TRBJ1-4; tentatively, D is TRBD1 (6 bases). The CDR3 contains 14 residues. Germline-derived CDR1 and CDR2 are LNHDA and SQIVND (reference sequence). Trimming took 6 bases from V and 8 from J, leaving 16 bases between them. The CDR3 protein is CASRNNRDQEKLFF. For the CDR3, the DNA is TGTGCCAGTAGGAATAACAGGGATCAAGAAAAACTGTTTTTT.

This chain uses TRBV7-9 with TRBJ1-5; TRBD1 might be the D (5 bases). Germline CDR1 reads SEHNR; CDR2 reads FQNEAQ (reference sequence). There are 14 residues in the CDR3. Trimming stripped 2 bases from V and 6 bases from J, with 11 bases between. The CDR3 DNA reads as TGTGCCAGCAGCTTATCAGGGTTGGGTCAGCCCCAGCATTTT. Its translation: CASSLSGLGQPQHF.

This clonotype was recorded a few times. CDR3 bases: TGTGCCAGCAGTCCGGGACTAGCGGGGGGTTCCTCCTACGAGCAGTACTTC. The encoded protein is CASSPGLAGGSSYEQYF. The chain recombines TRBV6-5 with TRBJ2-7, with 15 positions matching TRBD2. This CDR3 is 17 amino acids long. V shed 5 bases, J shed 0 bases, and the junction held 5 bases outside the gene matches. CDR1 and CDR2 from the germline V gene are MNHEY and SVGAGI.

There are many counts of this clonotype. This chain links TRBV4-3 with TRBJ2-3, with D perhaps TRBD2 (6 bases). CDR1 is LGHNA and CDR2 is YSLEER in the germline V gene. V gave up 1 base and J gave up 1 base, with 6 bases separating them. The CDR3 is 14 amino acids. Here the CDR3 reads CASSQGGGTDTQYF. In DNA form, the CDR3 reads TGCGCCAGCAGCCAAGGCGGGGGCACAGATACGCAGTATTTT.

V gene TRBV6-2 or TRBV6-3 combines with J gene TRBJ2-7; possible D gene TRBD2, 5 bases. Germline V gene sequence: CDR1 MNHEY, CDR2 SVGEGT. CDR3 length equals 14 residues. With 0 bases removed from V and 2 bases from J, the gap between germline ends came to 8 bases. The DNA of the CDR3 is TGTGCCAGCAGTTACTCGAGGGAGACCTACGAGCAGTACGTC. Translation: CASSYSRETYEQYV.

The gene calls are TRBV11-2 and TRBJ1-2; 8 nucleotides line up with TRBD1. Germline assignment: CDR1 SGHAT and CDR2 FQNNGV. V lost 5 bases and J lost 8; bases outside the gene matches: 10. CDR3 length: 14 residues. CDR3 nucleotides: TGTGCCAGCAGCCGATTCGGACAGGGAGGCGGCTACACCTTC. Residues: CASSRFGQGGGYTF.

The genes are TRBV7-8 and TRBJ2-7, with no clear D. Per the germline V gene, CDR1 is SGHVS and CDR2 is FQNEAQ. Trimming removed 1 base from V and 6 bases from J, with 7 bases in between. The CDR3 is made up of 12 amino acids. CDR3 region: CASSLGGSEQYV. In DNA, the CDR3 is TGTGCCAGCAGCTTAGGAGGTTCCGAGCAGTACGTC.

The gene calls are TRBV28 and TRBJ1-6, with a weak D call TRBD1 (5 bases). From germline, CDR1 is MDHEN and CDR2 SYDVKM. Trimming removed 3 bases at V and 6 bases at J, with 9 bases between. The CDR3 covers 14 residues. The CDR3 DNA follows: TGTGCCAGCAGTTTGGGGCAGGTTAATTCACCCCTCCACTTT. Translation: CASSLGQVNSPLHF.

The chain carries TRBV4-3 and TRBJ1-6, with TRBD1 as a possible D gene (5 bases). V was clipped by 6 bases and J by 8 bases, with 14 bases between them. CDR1 is LGHNA, CDR2 YSLEER, per germline. The CDR3 covers 14 residues. This chain's CDR3 is CASRLVGAHSPLHF. The CDR3 DNA follows: TGCGCCAGCAGACTGGTAGGGGCGCATTCACCCCTCCACTTT.

This clonotype was detected only a few times. This rearrangement joins TRBV5-1 to TRBJ2-3; D may be TRBD1 (6 bases). The V gene lost 0 bases and the J gene lost 4 bases, with 15 bases spanning the gap. CDR3 length: 16 residues. Germline V gives CDR1 SGHRS, CDR2 YFSETQ. The DNA of the CDR3 is TGCGCCAGCAGCTTGGGGGACAAGTATAACGCAGATACGCAGTATTTT. Residues: CASSLGDKYNADTQYF.

There are a few counts of this clonotype. V and J are TRBV7-7 and TRBJ2-5; TRBD2 matches 9 bases. This CDR3 has 16 amino acids. Per germline, CDR1 SSHAT and CDR2 FNYEAQ (reference sequence). Losses at the gene ends were 2 bases for V and 3 bases for J; bases not matched to a gene: 7. The CDR3 is CASSLSQRGVKETQYF. The DNA of the CDR3 is TGTGCCAGCAGCTTATCGCAGCGGGGGGTAAAAGAGACCCAGTACTTC.

The chain joins TRBV4-3 to TRBJ2-5, with 7 bases aligning to TRBD1. The CDR3 has 18 amino acids. Trimming at V came to 0 bases and at J to 5 bases, leaving 15 bases not matched to a gene. The germline V gene encodes CDR1 LGHNA and CDR2 YSLEER. CDR3 nucleotide sequence: TGCGCCAGCAGCCAAGATCCTCCTAGGGGGCGCCTCCGGGAGACCCAGTACTTC. This translates into CASSQDPPRGRLRETQYF.

This chain links TRBV14 with TRBJ2-3; D not certain. V lost 4 bases to trimming and J lost 2 bases, with 16 bases between them. The CDR3 length is 16 residues. Germline-derived CDR1 and CDR2 are SGHDN and FVKESK. Here the CDR3 DNA reads TGTGCCAGCAGCCGGAAGGTGGCACCTTCCACAGATACGCAGTATTTT. It yields the protein CASSRKVAPSTDTQYF.

The CDR3 loop reads CASSQSYRGGVDIQYF. Here the CDR3 DNA reads TGCGCCAGCAGCCAATCTTACCGCGGGGGGGTGGACATTCAGTACTTC. This rearrangement joins TRBV4-1 to TRBJ2-4, with 9 nucleotides matching TRBD2. The CDR3 is 16 residues long. Trimming at V came to 2 bases and at J to 8 bases, leaving 10 bases not matched to a gene. Germline CDR1 and CDR2: MGHRA and YSYEKL.

The J gene is TRBJ2-7, the V gene TRBV12-3 or TRBV12-4; the D gene is possibly TRBD2 (5 bases). This CDR3 contains 15 residues. The V and J ends lost 6 bases and 0 bases respectively, with 15 bases between them. The DNA for the CDR3 is TGTGCCAGCAGCCCGCCCCGAACTAGCTCCTACGAGCAGTACTTC. It codes for CASSPPRTSSYEQYF.

There are a few counts of this clonotype. The chain combines TRBV11-2 with TRBJ2-5; 7 bases match TRBD1. Per germline, CDR1 SGHAT and CDR2 FQNNGV. This CDR3 is 17 amino acids long. The J segment lost 2 bases and the V segment lost 5 bases, leaving 14 bases of the junction unmatched. As DNA, the CDR3 is TGTGCCAGCAGCCTAACACGAAATCAGGGGGTTCAAGAGACCCAGTACTTC. Amino acids: CASSLTRNQGVQETQYF.

The V call is TRBV6-1, the J call TRBJ2-3; unclear D gene. Germline CDR1 reads MNHNS; CDR2 reads SASEGT. CDR3 length: 16 amino acids. V lost 11 bases and J 1 base, leaving 22 bases between the germline ends. CDR3 DNA: TGTGCCCACTCCCCAGGAACCGGCCTGCGCACAGATACGCAGTATTTT. This encodes CAHSPGTGLRTDTQYF.

This clonotype has just a few counts. V usage is TRBV7-9 and J usage is TRBJ1-5, with 8 positions matching TRBD1. Germline loops: CDR1 SEHNR, CDR2 FQNEAQ (reference sequence). V shed 5 bases and J 7 bases; nucleotides not matched to a gene: 13. The CDR3 runs to 16 residues. For the CDR3, the DNA is TGTGCCAGCAGCCCCTCGGGGGCAGGGGGCAGGCAGCCCCAGCATTTT. It specifies CASSPSGAGGRQPQHF. Variable domain in full (rest from reference TRBV7-9 and TRBJ1-5): DTGVSQNPRHKITKRGQNVTFRCDPISEHNRLYWYRQTLGQGPEFLTYFQNEAQLEKSRLLSDRFSAERPKGSFSTLEIQRTEQGDSAMYLCASSPSGAGGRQPQHFGDGTRLSIL.

This clonotype was seen a few times. The chain couples TRBV4-1 to TRBJ2-5; D call uncertain. Per the germline V gene, CDR1 is MGHRA and CDR2 is YSYEKL. V was pared by 3 bases and J by 0 bases, with 8 bases between. The CDR3 extends over 14 amino acids. The CDR3 reads CASSQSRYQETQYF. In nucleotides, the CDR3 is TGCGCCAGCAGCCAGAGCAGGTACCAAGAGACCCAGTACTTC.

This clonotype appeared a few times. This sequence joins TRBV29-1 and TRBJ2-5, with D unresolved. CDR3 length: 13 residues. V was shortened by 7 bases and J by 1 base, with 13 bases between the two germline ends. Germline lookup yields CDR1 SQVTM and CDR2 ANQGSEA. The CDR3 sequence: CSAPTGPQETQYF. The CDR3 coding sequence is TGCAGCGCCCCCACTGGTCCCCAAGAGACCCAGTACTTC.

This clonotype was counted only a few times. The gene calls are TRBV6-2 or TRBV6-3 and TRBJ2-7; D is possibly TRBD2 (7 bases). CDR1 MNHEY and CDR2 SVGEGT come from the germline V gene. CDR3 length equals 15 residues. Between the trimmed V and J ends, which lost 6 bases and 2 bases, there was a span of 17 bases. Written as DNA, the CDR3 is TGTGCCAGCAGCTCCGGTACAGGGAGGGCCTACGAGCAGTACGTC. It is translated as CASSSGTGRAYEQYV.